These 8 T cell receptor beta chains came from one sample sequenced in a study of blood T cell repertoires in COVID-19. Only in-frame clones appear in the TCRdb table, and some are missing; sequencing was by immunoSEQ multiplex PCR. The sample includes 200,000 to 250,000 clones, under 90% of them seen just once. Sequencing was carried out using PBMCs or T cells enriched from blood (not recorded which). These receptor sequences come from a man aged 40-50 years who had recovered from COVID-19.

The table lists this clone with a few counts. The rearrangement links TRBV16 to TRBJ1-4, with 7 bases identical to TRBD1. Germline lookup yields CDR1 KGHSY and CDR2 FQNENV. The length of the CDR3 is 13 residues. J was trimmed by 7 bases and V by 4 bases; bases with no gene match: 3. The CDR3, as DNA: TGTGCCAGCAGCCGCGGACAGGTTGAAAAACTGTTTTTT. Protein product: CASSRGQVEKLFF. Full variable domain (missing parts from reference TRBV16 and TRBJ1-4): GEEVAQTPKHLVRGEGQKAKLYCAPIKGHSYVFWYQQVLKNEFKFLISFQNENVFDETGMPKERFSAKCLPNSPCSLEIQATKLEDSAVYFCASSRGQVEKLFFGSGTQLSVL.

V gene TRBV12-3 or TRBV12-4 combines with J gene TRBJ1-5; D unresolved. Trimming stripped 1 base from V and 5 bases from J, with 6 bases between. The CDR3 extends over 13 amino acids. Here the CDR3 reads CASSLVPDQPQHF. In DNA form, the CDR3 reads TGTGCCAGCAGTTTAGTCCCCGATCAGCCCCAGCATTTT.

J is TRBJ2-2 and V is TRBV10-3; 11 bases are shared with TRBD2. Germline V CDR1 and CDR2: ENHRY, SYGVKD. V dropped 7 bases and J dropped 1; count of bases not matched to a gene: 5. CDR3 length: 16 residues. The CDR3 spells CAITDGTSGNTGELFF. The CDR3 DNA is TGTGCCATCACCGATGGGACTAGCGGGAACACCGGGGAGCTGTTTTTT.

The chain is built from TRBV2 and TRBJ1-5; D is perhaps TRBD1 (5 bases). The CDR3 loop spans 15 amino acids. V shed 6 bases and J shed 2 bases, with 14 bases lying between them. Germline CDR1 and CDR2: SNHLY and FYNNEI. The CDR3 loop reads CASSYSPGGNQPQHF. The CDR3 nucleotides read TGTGCCAGCAGCTACTCGCCGGGGGGCAATCAGCCCCAGCATTTT.

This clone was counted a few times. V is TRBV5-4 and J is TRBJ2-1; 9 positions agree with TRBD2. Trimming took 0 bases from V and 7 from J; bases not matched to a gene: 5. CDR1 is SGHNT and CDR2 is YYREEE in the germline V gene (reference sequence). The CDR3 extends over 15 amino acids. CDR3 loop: CASSLGGRAENEQFF. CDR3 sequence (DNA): TGTGCCAGCAGCTTGGGCGGGAGGGCCGAAAATGAGCAGTTCTTC.

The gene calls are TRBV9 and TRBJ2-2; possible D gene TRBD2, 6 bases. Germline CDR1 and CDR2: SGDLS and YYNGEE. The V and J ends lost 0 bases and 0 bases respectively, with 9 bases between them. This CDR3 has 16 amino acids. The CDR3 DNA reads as TGTGCCAGCAGCGTAGGTGCGGGGACGAACACCGGGGAGCTGTTTTTT. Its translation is CASSVGAGTNTGELFF.

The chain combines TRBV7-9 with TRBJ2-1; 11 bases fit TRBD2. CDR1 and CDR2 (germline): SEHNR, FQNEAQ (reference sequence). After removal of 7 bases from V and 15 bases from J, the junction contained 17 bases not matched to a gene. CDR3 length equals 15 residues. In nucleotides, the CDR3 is TGTGCCAGCACAATACCCGGGACTAGCGGCCAGGGATGGTTCTTC. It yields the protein CASTIPGTSGQGWFF.

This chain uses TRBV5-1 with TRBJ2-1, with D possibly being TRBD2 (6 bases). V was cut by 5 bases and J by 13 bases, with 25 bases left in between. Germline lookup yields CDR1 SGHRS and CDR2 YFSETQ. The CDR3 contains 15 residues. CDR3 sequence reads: CASRPDSRIGSDQFF. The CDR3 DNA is TGCGCCAGCAGACCAGACAGCCGGATCGGGAGTGACCAGTTCTTC.